This T cell receptor (beta chain) appears in the sequencing data of a study of cytomegalovirus exposure and HLA in healthy donors. Broader study findings: TRBV6-2, TRBV6-3 and other indistinguishable V segments were excluded. Common viral pathogens (according to a later analysis) appeared linked to several of the most significant clusters.

Whereas donors were nominally healthy upon sampling, unrecorded immune exposures were probable. PCR amplification relied on 60 Vbeta primers (plus 13 Jbeta primers). The data were produced by immunoSEQ multiplex PCR, yet TCRdb's version contains in-frame clones alone and is incomplete. The table shows 99,000 or so clones, with under 85% occurring only once. The length of the CDR3 is 16 residues. Per the germline V gene, CDR1 is MGHRA and CDR2 is YSYEKL. The V segment lost 5 bases and the J segment 2 bases; nucleotides outside the gene matches: 6. Points on this clone: Antigen: not known.

V and J are TRBV4-1 and TRBJ2-3; 11 positions agree with TRBD2. The sequencing sample was made of PBMCs. The receptor was derived from a man aged 25-40 years in good health and CMV-seronegative. As DNA, the CDR3 is TGCGCCAGCAGCTCCCGACTAGCGGGGTCCACAGATACGCAGTATTTT. Residues: CASSSRLAGSTDTQYF.